This T cell receptor (beta chain) was identified during a study of T cell changes during pregnancy in multiple sclerosis (dated by TCRdb to the late 2010s). For the study in its entirety: The study examined how the T cell repertoire changed over the course of pregnancy in women with multiple sclerosis.

The method was the immunoSEQ multiplex PCR assay. TCRdb took this table from immuneACCESS and kept in-frame rearrangements with V and J called. Such tables lack part of the clones; where checked against another copy, unresolved V genes explain under half of the gap, and the rest is unexplained. Here the sample has over 60,000 clones; about 93% occur a single time. The top ten clones comprise approximately 0.93% of the sample. The CDR3 numbers 13 residues from cysteine through phenylalanine. Only CDR3 DNA is held: 39 bases, read in frame from base 1. Reading the germline V gene (reference sequence) gives CDR1 SGHNT and CDR2 YYREEE. Relative to germline, V is missing 2 bases and J is missing 7 bases, with 1 base of the junction outside any gene match. On this clone itself: Its binding antigen is unknown. No base qualities exist here, and no much larger clone lies one base off it.

Rearrangement joined TRBV5-4 to TRBJ2-1; 9 central nucleotides agree with TRBD1. This receptor was taken from a female donor with multiple sclerosis, enrolled in a pregnancy study. Material: peripheral blood, obtained in the first trimester of pregnancy. CDR3 loop: CASSFGQGNEQFF. The nucleotides read TGTGCCAGCAGCTTCGGACAGGGGAATGAGCAGTTCTTC.